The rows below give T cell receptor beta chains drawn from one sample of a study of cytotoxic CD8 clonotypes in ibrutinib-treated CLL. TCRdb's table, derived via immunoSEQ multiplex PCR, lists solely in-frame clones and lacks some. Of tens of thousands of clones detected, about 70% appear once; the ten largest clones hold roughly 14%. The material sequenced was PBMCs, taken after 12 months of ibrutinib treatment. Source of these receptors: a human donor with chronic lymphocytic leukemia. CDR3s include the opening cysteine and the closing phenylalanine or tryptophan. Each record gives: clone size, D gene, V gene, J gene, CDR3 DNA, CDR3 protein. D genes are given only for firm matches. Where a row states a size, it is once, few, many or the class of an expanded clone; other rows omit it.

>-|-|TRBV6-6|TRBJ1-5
TGTGCCAGCAGTTACTCAGGGGGTTGGCAGCCCCAGCATTTT
CASSYSGGWQPQHF
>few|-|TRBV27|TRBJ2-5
TGTGCCAGCAGTTTACTATTCAGGGGAGAGACCCAGTACTTC
CASSLLFRGETQYF
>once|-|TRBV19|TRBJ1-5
TGTGCCAGCAACGACAGATTTAGCAATCAGCCCCAGCATTTT
CASNDRFSNQPQHF
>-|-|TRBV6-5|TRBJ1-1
TGTGCCAGCAGTTACTTGGCAGTTACCATGAACACTGAAGCTTTCTTT
CASSYLAVTMNTEAFF
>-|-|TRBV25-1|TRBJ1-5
TGTGCCAGCAGTGATCTAGGGGATCAGCCCCAGCATTTT
CASSDLGDQPQHF
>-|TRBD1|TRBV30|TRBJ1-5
TGTGCCTCGGGACAGGTGAGCGGTCAGCCCCAGCATTTT
CASGQVSGQPQHF
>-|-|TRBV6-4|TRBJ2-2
TGTGCCAGCAGAGGGGGGGCAACGAACACCGGGGAGCTGTTTTTT
CASRGGATNTGELFF
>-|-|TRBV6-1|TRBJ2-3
TGTGCCAGCAGTGTGGGAACAGATACGCAGTATTTT
CASSVGTDTQYF
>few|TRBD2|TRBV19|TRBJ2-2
TGTGCCAGTAGTATCTCTAGCGGGATCGGCGTCGGGGAGCTGTTTTTT
CASSISSGIGVGELFF
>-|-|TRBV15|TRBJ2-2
TGTGCCACCAGCAGAGCTGGGGACACCGGGGAGCTGTTTTTT
CATSRAGDTGELFF
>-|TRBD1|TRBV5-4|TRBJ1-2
TGTGCCAGCAGCTGGGACAGCCTAGACTACACCTTC
CASSWDSLDYTF
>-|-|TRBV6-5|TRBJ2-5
TGTGCCAGCAGACCCCATCGTGGATTGGAGGAGACCCAGTACTTC
CASRPHRGLEETQYF
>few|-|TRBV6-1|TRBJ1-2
TGTGCCAGCAGTGAAGGAAGGAACTATGGCTACACCTTC
CASSEGRNYGYTF
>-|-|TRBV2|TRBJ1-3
TGTGCCAGCAGTGAAGAGCCTATCACCATATATTTT
CASSEEPITIYF
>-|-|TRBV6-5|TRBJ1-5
TGTGCCAGCAGTTTGGGCAGATTCTGGAATCAGCCCCAGCATTTT
CASSLGRFWNQPQHF
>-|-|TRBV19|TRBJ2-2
TGTGCCAGTAGCAAGGGAGCGACTAGATACACCGGGGAGCTGTTTTTT
CASSKGATRYTGELFF
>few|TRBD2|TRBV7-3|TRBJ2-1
TGTGCCAGCAGCCCACGCGCGGCGGGGGGAAACAATGAGCAGTTCTTC
CASSPRAAGGNNEQFF
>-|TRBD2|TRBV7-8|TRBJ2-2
TGTGCCAGCAGCTTAAGAGTAGCGGGAGAGTCGGACACCGGGGAGCTGTTTTTT
CASSLRVAGESDTGELFF
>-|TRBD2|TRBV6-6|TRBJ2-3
TGTGCCAGCAGACAGGCGGGAGGGAAAGGTTCGCAGTATTTT
CASRQAGGKGSQYF
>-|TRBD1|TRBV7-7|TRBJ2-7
TGTGCCAGCAGCTTAGTCGGTGGGGACAGCTCCTACGAGCAGTACTTC
CASSLVGGDSSYEQYF
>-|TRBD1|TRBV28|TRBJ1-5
TGTGCCAGCAGCCTCGGGACAGGGAAAGAAGGTCAGCCCCAGCATTTT
CASSLGTGKEGQPQHF
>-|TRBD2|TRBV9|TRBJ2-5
TGTGCCAGCAGCCCCGGGACTAGCGGGAGCAAACGCGAGACCCAGTACTTC
CASSPGTSGSKRETQYF
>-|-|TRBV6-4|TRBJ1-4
TGTGCCAGCAGTGACGATCCCGCAGGGTATTCTCGTAATGAAAAACTGTTTTTT
CASSDDPAGYSRNEKLFF